This T cell receptor beta chain came from a study of cytomegalovirus exposure and HLA in healthy donors (TCRdb year 2017). Regarding the study in general: In an earlier analysis of 550 to 750 of the donors, approximately 260 Gb of sequence data and about 110 million unique TCR beta sequences from 180 million or so T cells were reported. An early release covering some 640 HLA-typed donors comprised around 300 gigabases of sequencing data and 65 million to 100 million unique TCR sequences. Of the roughly 430 genotyped donors, 65% to 90% fell in the genetic ancestry cluster associated with self-reported Caucasian donors. The aim of the study was to test whether cataloging public T cell receptors could identify signatures of past pathogen exposure. The study profiled the T cell repertoires of hundreds of subjects by immunosequencing and related them to cytomegalovirus serostatus. Along with the approximately 650-subject first cohort, a separate validation cohort of over a hundred different subjects was used. High-throughput TCR immunosequencing, statistical association of individual TCRs with disease status, and machine learning were combined to predict cytomegalovirus infection status. To study patterns of TCR occurrence, a later analysis re-analyzed previously published TCR beta repertoires from around 670 donors and added high-resolution HLA genotyping. The later analysis used no new phenotypic data to find candidate immune exposures, relying instead on TCR beta sequences and their occurrence across donors. An earlier analysis of a few hundred of the donors applied high-throughput TCR beta sequencing to assess whether each TCR beta V gene segment acted as functional or pseudogenic. Donor age, sex, ethnicity and CMV serostatus were collected together with the repertoire data. A later genetic analysis took genome-wide SNP genotypes for about 55% of the 666 donors and used that subset as a discovery cohort. All discovery cohort repertoires had been generated using a single sequencing platform. HLA typing included class I and class II loci at four-digit resolution. The number of typed donors differed by locus: roughly 629-630 for A, B, C, DRB1 and DQB1; approximately 530 for DQA1; approximately 610 for DPA1; and around 470 for DPB1. Five DR-DQ haplotypes were handled as single units for association and clustering, since linkage in the cohort was strong. On average, 235,054 unique TCR beta nucleotide sequences were sequenced per donor among 398 genotyped donors of the cohort, with roughly 18% of those sequences being non-productive.

The library came from the immunoSEQ multiplex PCR assay. For the multiplex PCR, a mixture combining 60 forward primers for TCR Vbeta segments and 13 reverse primers for TCR Jbeta segments was used. The CDR3 region of rearranged TCR beta genes was amplified from genomic DNA by a multiplex PCR assay. Amplified TCR beta libraries were sequenced as 87-base-pair reads on the Illumina HiSeq System. Turning to the authors' computational methods: In a later analysis, tens of millions of unique TCR beta chains were counted across the 690 or so repertoires, and about 9.9 million of these chains were shared by at least two donors. A nearest-neighbor algorithm error-corrected the raw reads and collapsed the reads into unique sequences, merging closely related sequences to remove PCR and sequencing errors. V, D and J gene segments were assigned by aligning CDR3 sequences to IMGT reference sequences. For a sequence to be retained, a match of at least six nucleotides was required to both a V gene segment and a J gene segment. A rearrangement counted as productive if the CDR3 had no stop codons and remained in frame with V and J, and every other rearrangement counted as non-productive. CDR3 was defined according to IMGT convention as the region running from the second conserved V-encoded cysteine to the conserved J-encoded phenylalanine. Sequences without an unambiguous match to a single V gene segment were excluded from the earlier analysis of 587 of the donors. An earlier analysis of some 500 of the donors classified V segments as functional when productive rearrangements were above 56.7% and as segregating when the standard deviation between donors was above 5%. A statistical classification framework was built for diagnosing cytomegalovirus status from the catalog of TCR beta chain sequences. In a later analysis, TCR nucleotide sequences were compared against IMGT/GENE-DB human TR gene sequences so that V and J genes could be assigned. A later analysis assigned CDR3 sequences and most-parsimonious VDJ recombination scenarios with the TCRdist pipeline. In a later analysis, every TCR beta chain was defined by the combination of its CDR3 amino acid sequence and its V-gene family, and reads without a unique V-gene family were dropped. A later analysis removed several hundred highly shared, low-generation-probability nucleotide sequences to deal with suspected cross-contamination and a sequencing artifact. In a later analysis, a clonal expansion index was calculated for each public chain from normalized within-repertoire ranks of inferred template counts. Generation probabilities in a later analysis came from a VDJ recombination model fitted to out-of-frame rearrangements, and those results were checked against IGoR. A later analysis scored TCR-TCR, TCR-HLA and TCR-CMV co-occurrence with hypergeometric tests, applying a repertoire-size bias correction to TCR pairs. A later analysis estimated false discovery rates by permuting HLA or CMV assignments 20 times. In a later analysis, co-occurring TCRs were grouped using DBSCAN, with TCRdist sequence similarity added in when clustering inside HLA-allele-positive subsets. Repertoires with fewer than 30,000 or more than 120,000 public chains, plus five repertoires with anomalous nucleotide sharing, were excluded from co-occurrence clustering. TCRdb holds this immuneACCESS table with in-frame rearrangements only. Some clones are missing; in checked studies, unresolved V genes explain under half, and the rest has no known cause. V and J calls and clone size come straight from that table; D and trimming were deduced from the DNA. The table for this sample lists over 150,000 clones; around three quarters of them were counted only once. About 4% of the sample comes from the top ten.

The cohort was made up of 666 healthy bone marrow donors. Cohort members were all nominally healthy when sampled, although unrecorded immune exposures were likely present. The donor was CMV seronegative and belonged to the group of 350 to 400 seronegative cohort members. A peripheral blood sample was collected from each donor, and TCR beta sequencing was performed on peripheral blood mononuclear cells. The Qiagen DNeasy Blood Extraction Kit was used to extract genomic DNA from the blood cell samples. What the research found in general, with its limitations: In a later analysis, several top co-occurrence clusters were reported to appear linked to parvovirus B19, influenza, CMV and Epstein-Barr virus. Correlated functional status among segregating V segments might be attributable to linkage disequilibrium, but an unknown experimental factor could not be ruled out. Three of the identified cytomegalovirus-associated TCR beta chains were confirmed in vitro to be specific for cytomegalovirus antigens. In a later analysis, most CMV-associated TCR beta chains were found to appear HLA-restricted, with HLA associations seemingly driven largely by CMV exposure. Because some donors lacked HLA typing at each locus, the association tests relied only on the typed subset. The earlier analysis of around 600 of the donors excluded around 17 rarely observed V segments, including chromosome 9 orphons, because counts were too low. A later genetic analysis associated a missense DCLRE1C variant with V-gene and J-gene trimming of TCR beta chains, and an independent cohort replicated the association. Assigning TCR associations to individual alleles was difficult when HLA alleles, especially DR and DQ, strongly co-occurred. A later analysis associated about 18,000 TCR beta sequences with specific HLA alleles at a false discovery rate of 0.05. In a later analysis, the rate of TCR association differed among HLA loci, with DRB1 alleles having the most associated TCRs and HLA-C alleles having the fewest. Compared with the approximately 600-donor mean, donors in an Asian-associated ancestry cluster had fewer N-insertions in productive TCRs, according to a later genetic analysis. Only TCR beta chains were sequenced in this cohort, and the absence of alpha or paired-chain data limited detectable features. The study listed approximately 150 TCR beta chains as associated with cytomegalovirus. A group of highly shared sequence variants was considered likely to be a technical artifact of the sequencing pipeline. A further reported finding was that TCR beta sequences accurately predicted the HLA-A and HLA-B alleles for most subjects in the first cohort. Broadly in line with IMGT annotations, most TCR beta V segments showed up in productive rearrangements about 87% or about 30% of the time in an earlier analysis of several hundred of the donors. The only immune exposure information available for the cohort was CMV serostatus. While some public TCRs were present in many individuals, most TCR sequences turned up only very rarely across donors. The classifier was reported to diagnose cytomegalovirus status with high specificity and sensitivity in both the original and validation cohorts. Some IMGT-functional V segments, including TRBV6-2 and TRBV6-3, could not be told apart with the 87-base-pair reads, so those segments were excluded. It was suggested by the authors that the approach could potentially be generalized to other disease states and immunological phenotypes. Roughly uniform sequencing depth across donors was assumed in presence/absence analyses, although this assumption may not hold. In a later analysis, HLA-associated TCR beta chains showed more clonal expansion and lower generation probabilities than non-associated chains that were equally common.

Regarding this clone: There is no known antigen for this receptor. Per-base quality was not reported, and no clone a single base away is much larger than it.

V is shortened by 2 bases, J by 6 bases, and the region joining them spans 7 bases. The CDR3 numbers 12 residues from cysteine through phenylalanine. Just CDR3 DNA is preserved here, 36 bases in frame from base 1. CDR1 and CDR2 (KGHSH, LQKENI) derive from the germline V gene. The receptor chain draws on TRBV18 and TRBJ1-1; the D gene is not confidently resolved. The sequenced sample consisted of PBMCs. This TCR came from a woman in her forties in good health and CMV-seronegative. The CDR3 here reads CASSPTRAEAFF. The DNA reads as follows: TGTGCCAGCTCACCAACGCGAGCTGAAGCTTTCTTT.